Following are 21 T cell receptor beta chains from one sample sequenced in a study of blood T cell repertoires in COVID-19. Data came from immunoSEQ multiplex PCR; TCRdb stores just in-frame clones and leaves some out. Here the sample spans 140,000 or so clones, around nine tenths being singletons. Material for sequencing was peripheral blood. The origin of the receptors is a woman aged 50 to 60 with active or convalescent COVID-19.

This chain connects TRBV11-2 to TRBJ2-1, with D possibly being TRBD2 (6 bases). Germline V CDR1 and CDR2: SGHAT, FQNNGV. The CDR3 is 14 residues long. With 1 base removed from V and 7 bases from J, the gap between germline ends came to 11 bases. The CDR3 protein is CASSLVLLANEQFF. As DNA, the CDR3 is TGTGCCAGCAGCTTAGTTCTACTAGCAAATGAGCAGTTCTTC.

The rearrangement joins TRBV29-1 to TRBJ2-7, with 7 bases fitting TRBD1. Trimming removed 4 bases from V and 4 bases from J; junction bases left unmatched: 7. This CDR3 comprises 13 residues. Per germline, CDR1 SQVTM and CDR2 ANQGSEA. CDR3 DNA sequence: TGCAGCGTTGTTATGGGACAGATATACGAGCAGTACTTC. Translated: CSVVMGQIYEQYF.

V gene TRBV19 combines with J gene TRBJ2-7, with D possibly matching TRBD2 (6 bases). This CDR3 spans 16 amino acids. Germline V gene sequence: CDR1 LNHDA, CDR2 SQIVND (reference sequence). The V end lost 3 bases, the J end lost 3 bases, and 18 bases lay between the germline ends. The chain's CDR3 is CASSIGYGGANYEQYF. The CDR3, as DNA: TGTGCCAGTAGTATCGGGTACGGCGGGGCCAACTACGAGCAGTACTTC.

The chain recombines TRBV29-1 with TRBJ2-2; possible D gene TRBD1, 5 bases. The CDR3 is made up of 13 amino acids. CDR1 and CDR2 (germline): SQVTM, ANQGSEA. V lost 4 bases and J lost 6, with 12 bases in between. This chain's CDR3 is CSVVQGWAGELFF. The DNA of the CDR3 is TGCAGCGTTGTGCAGGGATGGGCCGGGGAGCTGTTTTTT.

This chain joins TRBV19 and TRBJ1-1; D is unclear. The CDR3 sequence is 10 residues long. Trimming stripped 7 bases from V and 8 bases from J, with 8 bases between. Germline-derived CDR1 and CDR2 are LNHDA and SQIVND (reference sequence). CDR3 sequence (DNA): TGTGCCAGTATCGGGGTCGAAGCTTTCTTT. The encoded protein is CASIGVEAFF.

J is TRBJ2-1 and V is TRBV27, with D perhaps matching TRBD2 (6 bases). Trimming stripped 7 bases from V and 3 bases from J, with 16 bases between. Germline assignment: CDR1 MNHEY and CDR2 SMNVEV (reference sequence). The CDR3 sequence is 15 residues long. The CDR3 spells CASTPEAGYYNEQFF. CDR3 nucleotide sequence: TGTGCCAGCACCCCGGAGGCGGGATACTACAATGAGCAGTTCTTC.

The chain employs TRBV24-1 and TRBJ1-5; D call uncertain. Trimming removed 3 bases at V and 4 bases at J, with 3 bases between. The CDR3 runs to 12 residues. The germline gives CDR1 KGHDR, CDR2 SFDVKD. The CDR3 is CATSDPNQPQHF. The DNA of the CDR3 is TGTGCCACCAGTGATCCTAATCAGCCCCAGCATTTT.

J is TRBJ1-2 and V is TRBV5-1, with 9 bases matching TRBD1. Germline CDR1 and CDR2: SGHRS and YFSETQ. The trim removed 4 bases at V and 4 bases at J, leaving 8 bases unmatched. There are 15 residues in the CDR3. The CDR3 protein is CASSAGTGRSYGYTF. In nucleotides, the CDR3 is TGCGCCAGCAGCGCCGGGACAGGGCGTAGCTATGGCTACACCTTC.

CDR3 bases: TGCGCCAGCAGCCCCCGGGACAGCTATAGCAATCAGCCCCAGCATTTT. It yields the protein CASSPRDSYSNQPQHF. V gene TRBV4-1 combines with J gene TRBJ1-5, with 7 bases aligning to TRBD1. Per the germline V gene, CDR1 is MGHRA and CDR2 is YSYEKL. The CDR3 is 16 residues long. The V segment lost 4 bases and the J segment 0 bases; nucleotides outside the gene matches: 6.

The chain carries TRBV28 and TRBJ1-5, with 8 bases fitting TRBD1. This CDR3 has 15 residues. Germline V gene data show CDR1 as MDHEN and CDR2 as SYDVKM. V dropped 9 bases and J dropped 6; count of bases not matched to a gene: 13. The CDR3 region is CASMVGQVGFQPQHF. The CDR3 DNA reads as TGTGCCAGTATGGTGGGACAGGTCGGGTTTCAGCCCCAGCATTTT.

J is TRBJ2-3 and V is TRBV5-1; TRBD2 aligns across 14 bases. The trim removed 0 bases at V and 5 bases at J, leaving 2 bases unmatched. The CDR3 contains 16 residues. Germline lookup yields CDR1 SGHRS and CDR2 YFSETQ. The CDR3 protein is CASSLAGTSGGDTQYF. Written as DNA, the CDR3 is TGCGCCAGCAGCTTGGCCGGGACTAGCGGGGGAGATACGCAGTATTTT.

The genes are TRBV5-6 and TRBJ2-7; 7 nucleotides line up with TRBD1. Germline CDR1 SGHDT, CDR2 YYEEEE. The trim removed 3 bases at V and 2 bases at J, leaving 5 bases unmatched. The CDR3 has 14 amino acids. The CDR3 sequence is CASSWTGSTYEQYF. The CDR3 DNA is TGTGCCAGCAGCTGGACAGGTTCGACCTACGAGCAGTACTTC. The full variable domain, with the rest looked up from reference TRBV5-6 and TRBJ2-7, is DAGVTQSPTHLIKTRGQQVTLRCSPKSGHDTVSWYQQALGQGPQFIFQYYEEEERQRGNFPDRFSGHQFPNYSSELNVNALLLGDSALYLCASSWTGSTYEQYFGPGTRLTVT.

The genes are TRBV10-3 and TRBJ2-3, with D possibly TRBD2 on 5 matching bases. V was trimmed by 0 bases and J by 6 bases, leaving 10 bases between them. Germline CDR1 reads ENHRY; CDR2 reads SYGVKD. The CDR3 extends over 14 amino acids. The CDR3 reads CAISESRASDTQYF. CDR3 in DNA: TGTGCCATCAGTGAGTCGAGGGCTTCGGATACGCAGTATTTT.

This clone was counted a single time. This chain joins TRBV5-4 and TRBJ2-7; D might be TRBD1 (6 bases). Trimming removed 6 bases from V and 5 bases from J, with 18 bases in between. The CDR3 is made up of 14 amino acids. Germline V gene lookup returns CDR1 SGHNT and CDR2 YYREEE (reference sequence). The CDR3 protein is CASTTQGKENEQYF. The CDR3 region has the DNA TGTGCCAGCACCACACAGGGAAAGGAAAACGAGCAGTACTTC. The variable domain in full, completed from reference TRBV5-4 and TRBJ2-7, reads ETGVTQSPTHLIKTRGQQVTLRCSSQSGHNTVSWYQQALGQGPQFIFQYYREEENGRGNFPPRFSGLQFPNYSSELNVNALELDDSALYLCASTTQGKENEQYFGPGTRLTVT.

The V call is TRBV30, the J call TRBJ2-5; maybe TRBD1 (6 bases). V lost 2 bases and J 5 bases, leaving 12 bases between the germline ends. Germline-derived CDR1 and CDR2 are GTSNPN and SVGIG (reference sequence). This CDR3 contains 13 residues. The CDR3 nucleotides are TGTGCCTGGAGTACAGGGTCGACGGAGACCCAGTACTTC. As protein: CAWSTGSTETQYF. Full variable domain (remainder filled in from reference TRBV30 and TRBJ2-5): SQTIHQWPATLVQPVGSPLSLECTVEGTSNPNLYWYRQAAGRGLQLLFYSVGIGQISSEVPQNLSASRPQDRQFILSSKKLLLSDSGFYLCAWSTGSTETQYFGPGTRLLVL.

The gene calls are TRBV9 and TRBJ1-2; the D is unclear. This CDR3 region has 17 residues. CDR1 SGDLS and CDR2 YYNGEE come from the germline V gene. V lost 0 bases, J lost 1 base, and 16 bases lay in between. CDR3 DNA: TGTGCCAGCAGCGTAGAAATGGAGGTCGGAGATAACTATGGCTACACCTTC. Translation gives CASSVEMEVGDNYGYTF.

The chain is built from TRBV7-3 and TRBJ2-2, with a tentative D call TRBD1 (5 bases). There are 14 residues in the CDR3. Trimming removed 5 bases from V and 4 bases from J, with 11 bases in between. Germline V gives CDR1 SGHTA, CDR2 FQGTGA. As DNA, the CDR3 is TGTGCCAGCAGCACGCAAAGGGGCACCGGGGAGCTGTTTTTT. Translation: CASSTQRGTGELFF.

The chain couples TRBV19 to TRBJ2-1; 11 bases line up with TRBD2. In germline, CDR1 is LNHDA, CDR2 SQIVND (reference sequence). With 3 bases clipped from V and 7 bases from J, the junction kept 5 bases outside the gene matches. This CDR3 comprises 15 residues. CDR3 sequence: CASSIRLAGSNEQFF. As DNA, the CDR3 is TGTGCCAGTAGTATTCGACTAGCGGGAAGTAATGAGCAGTTCTTC.

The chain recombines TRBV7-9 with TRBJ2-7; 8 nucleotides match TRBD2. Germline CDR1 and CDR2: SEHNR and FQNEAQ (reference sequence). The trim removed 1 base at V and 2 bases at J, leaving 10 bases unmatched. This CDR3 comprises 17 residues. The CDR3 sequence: CASSLGTSSELTYEQYF. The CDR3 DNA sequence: TGTGCCAGCAGCTTAGGGACTAGCTCCGAGCTTACCTACGAGCAGTACTTC.

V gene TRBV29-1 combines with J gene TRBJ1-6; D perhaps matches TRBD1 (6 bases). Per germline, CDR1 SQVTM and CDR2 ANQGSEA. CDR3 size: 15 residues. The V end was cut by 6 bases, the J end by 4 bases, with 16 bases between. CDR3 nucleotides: TGCAGCGTCCGAGCGGGGGCTTCATATAATTCACCCCTCCACTTT. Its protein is CSVRAGASYNSPLHF.

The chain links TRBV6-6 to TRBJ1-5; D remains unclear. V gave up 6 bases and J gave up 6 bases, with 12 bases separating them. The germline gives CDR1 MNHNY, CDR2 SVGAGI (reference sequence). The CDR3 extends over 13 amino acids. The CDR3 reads CASSPAGSQPQHF. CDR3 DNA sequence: TGTGCCAGCAGCCCGGCGGGCTCTCAGCCCCAGCATTTT.